This TCR beta chain was obtained from a study of siplizumab effects on memory and regulatory T cells (dated by TCRdb to between 2017 and 2020). Notes on the research overall: The study examined how the anti-CD2 antibody siplizumab affects alloreactive T-cell subsets in allogeneic mixed lymphocyte reactions built from human PBMCs.

Beyond this particular receptor, the publication reports: The cumulative frequency of alloreactive sequences traceable to unstimulated CD4+ memory T cells was significantly reduced by siplizumab. Unstimulated naive T cells appeared to be more diverse than memory T cells, and naive cells seemed to make a substantial contribution to the alloresponse. Whether proliferating Tregs from siplizumab cultures actually had suppressive function was not functionally confirmed. Because sequences below about 10^-5 frequency were poorly captured, only a minor fraction of alloreactive clones could be mapped to unstimulated subsets. About 80-96% of proliferating CD4+ or CD8+ clones could not be given a naive or memory phenotype. Among mappable alloreactive CD4+ clones, an average Treg-derived fraction of about 70% was observed with siplizumab, compared with roughly 25% in control reactions.

Library preparation was by the immunoSEQ multiplex PCR assay. The deep sequencing platform assayed about 90,000 TCR templates per sample. Genomic DNA extracted from sorted T cells was used for TCRbeta CDR3 sequencing. In the source study's methods: Clonal analysis of TCRbeta CDR3 data was done in the R programming language. Comparing unstimulated samples against CFSE-low samples taken after the reaction was how alloreactive CD4+ and CD8+ clones were defined. By matching sequences to the repertoires of sorted unstimulated Treg and non-Treg cells, each alloreactive CD4+ clone was assigned a regulatory or non-regulatory origin. TCRdb retrieved this table from immuneACCESS and kept in-frame rearrangements only. Not all clones are present; in checked studies, unresolved V genes account for under half, and no reason is known for the remainder. That table supplies the V and J calls and clone size; D and trimming were determined from the DNA. The sample data list 90,000 to 110,000 clones, and 92% of these were observed just once. The ten biggest clones cover 0.75% of the sample.

The CDR3 numbers 12 residues from cysteine through phenylalanine. Solely the CDR3 DNA is kept, with 36 bases framed from the first base. From a lookup of the germline V gene, CDR1 and CDR2 are SNHLY and FYNNEI. Cut back by 8 bases and 6 bases, the V and J ends lie 14 bases apart. Sorted unstimulated T cells and proliferating T cells recovered from mixed lymphocyte reactions underwent TCRbeta CDR3 sequencing. Fresh whole blood from roughly ten HLA-typed healthy donors was used to isolate PBMCs. To map where alloreactive clones came from, CD4+ regulatory T cells in the unstimulated state were FACS-sorted. Regarding this clone: What antigen it recognizes has not been identified. Within one base of it there is no much larger clone, and no base qualities were kept.

The TCR was taken from a human donor in good health. The receptor chain draws on TRBV2 and TRBJ2-7; D gene: possibly TRBD2, on 5 matching bases. What was sequenced was Tregs sorted from blood. The DNA sequence follows: TGTGCCAGCCGAAGCGAGGGTGGCGAGCAGTACTTC. This is translated as CASRSEGGEQYF.